The 13 T cell receptor beta chains presented below share a single source sample, sequenced in a study of cytomegalovirus exposure and HLA in healthy donors. Produced via immunoSEQ multiplex PCR; TCRdb's table is partial and in-frame only. The sample lists about 170,000 clones, 70% to 90% occurring once. Material for sequencing was PBMCs. The source is a woman aged 25 to 39 in good health and CMV-seronegative.

This clone has more than one count but fewer than ten. The J gene is TRBJ1-2, the V gene TRBV6-1; 9 bases align to TRBD1. This CDR3 has 15 residues. V lost 3 bases and J lost 9; bases outside the gene matches: 11. Germline V lookup: CDR1 MNHNS, CDR2 SASEGT. The CDR3 spells CASSEMPGQGNRYTF. CDR3 nucleotides: TGTGCCAGCAGTGAGATGCCCGGACAGGGGAATCGCTACACCTTC.

The chain carries TRBV10-3 and TRBJ2-3; TRBD2 aligns across 8 bases. The germline CDR1 and CDR2 sequences are ENHRY and SYGVKD. Losses at the gene ends were 4 bases for V and 0 bases for J; bases not matched to a gene: 18. The CDR3 length is 20 residues. The CDR3 is CAISVKTFTGTRPSTDTQYF. The CDR3 coding sequence is TGTGCCATCAGTGTCAAGACATTCACCGGGACTAGACCTAGCACAGATACGCAGTATTTT.

Here the CDR3 DNA reads TGCAGCGTGAATATAATTGGGGGCGGGTACCAAGAGACCCAGTACTTC. It is translated as CSVNIIGGGYQETQYF. The genes are TRBV29-1 and TRBJ2-5; D is possibly TRBD1 (6 bases). V was cut by 6 bases and J by 0 bases, with 20 bases left in between. Germline V gives CDR1 SQVTM, CDR2 ANQGSEA. The CDR3 has 16 amino acids.

The chain combines TRBV9 with TRBJ1-1; D gene ambiguous. V dropped 4 bases and J dropped 6 bases, with 16 bases sitting between them. The CDR3 sequence is 14 residues long. Looked up from germline, CDR1 is SGDLS and CDR2 is YYNGEE. The chain's CDR3 is CASSPQEAIAEAFF. The CDR3 DNA sequence: TGTGCCAGCAGCCCTCAGGAGGCGATCGCTGAAGCTTTCTTT.

The J gene is TRBJ2-7, the V gene TRBV19; D may match TRBD1 or TRBD2 (5 bases each). V gave up 4 bases and J gave up 3 bases, with 16 bases separating them. Germline CDR1 LNHDA, CDR2 SQIVND (reference sequence). CDR3 size: 15 residues. Written as DNA, the CDR3 is TGTGCCAGTAGTAATGGGGGTCCTGGGATCTACGAGCAGTACTTC. This encodes CASSNGGPGIYEQYF.

The V call is TRBV30, the J call TRBJ1-1; D is uncertain. V was pared by 3 bases and J by 0 bases, with 8 bases between. The germline CDR1 and CDR2 sequences are GTSNPN and SVGIG (reference sequence). The CDR3 covers 13 residues. This CDR3 reads CAWSRQLNTEAFF. The DNA for the CDR3 is TGTGCCTGGAGCCGGCAGTTGAACACTGAAGCTTTCTTT.

CDR3 nucleotide sequence: TGTGCCAGCAGCCCCCAGACAGAGATATATTTGACCTCCTACAATGAGCAGTTCTTC. It specifies CASSPQTEIYLTSYNEQFF. The V and J genes are TRBV13 and TRBJ2-1; weak D call: TRBD1 (5 bases). V lost 5 bases and J lost 0, with 23 bases in between. The CDR3 is 19 residues long. CDR1 is PRHDT, CDR2 FYEKMQ, per germline (reference sequence).

This chain uses TRBV15 with TRBJ2-7; weak D call: TRBD2 (6 bases). V was shortened by 1 base and J by 1 base, with 11 bases between the two germline ends. This CDR3 spans 15 amino acids. CDR1 LNHNV and CDR2 YYDKDF come from the germline V gene (reference sequence). For the CDR3, the DNA is TGTGCCACCAGCAGAGGTCGACTAGAATCCTACGAGCAGTACTTC. Translation gives CATSRGRLESYEQYF.

This clone is a singleton in its sample. The gene calls are TRBV27 and TRBJ1-4, with D perhaps matching TRBD1 (5 bases). Germline values: CDR1 MNHEY, CDR2 SMNVEV (reference sequence). The CDR3 loop spans 14 amino acids. V lost 3 bases and J lost 7, with 12 bases in between. As DNA, the CDR3 is TGTGCCAGCAGTTTCTCAGGGCGCGGTGAAAAACTGTTTTTT. It is translated as CASSFSGRGEKLFF.

The CDR3 reads CAWSFFRGLEGFSEQFF. CDR3 in DNA: TGTGCCTGGAGTTTTTTTAGGGGACTAGAAGGGTTCAGTGAGCAGTTCTTC. This sequence joins TRBV30 and TRBJ2-1; 8 nucleotides align to TRBD2. The V segment lost 2 bases and the J segment 9 bases; nucleotides outside the gene matches: 18. The length of the CDR3 is 17 residues. The germline gives CDR1 GTSNPN, CDR2 SVGIG (reference sequence).

This clone turned up a few times. This chain links TRBV6-5 with TRBJ1-3; TRBD1 is a possible D gene (5 bases). Germline CDR1 MNHEY, CDR2 SVGAGI. CDR3 length: 13 amino acids. Trimming left V 5 bases short and J 4 bases short, with 9 bases between. CDR3 region: CASSTGSGNTIYF. In DNA form, the CDR3 reads TGTGCCAGCAGTACAGGTTCCGGAAACACCATATATTTT.

The chain couples TRBV7-2 to TRBJ2-3; possibly TRBD2 for D (6 bases). The CDR3 sequence is 18 residues long. Germline CDR1 is SGHTA and CDR2 is FQGNSA. V was clipped by 3 bases and J by 7 bases, with 26 bases between them. The CDR3 sequence is CASSFIGWEDYRGNTQYF. The CDR3 nucleotides are TGTGCCAGCAGCTTTATCGGTTGGGAGGACTACCGTGGGAATACGCAGTATTTT.

J is TRBJ2-1 and V is TRBV6-6; D might be TRBD2 (5 bases). The germline V and J ends were trimmed by 5 bases and 6 bases, with 11 bases remaining between them. Germline V gene data show CDR1 as MNHNY and CDR2 as SVGAGI (reference sequence). This CDR3 contains 13 residues. The CDR3 protein is CASSQRGSNEQFF. The DNA for the CDR3 is TGTGCCAGCAGTCAGAGAGGGAGCAATGAGCAGTTCTTC.